A selection of T cell receptor beta chains follows, all from one sample in a study of identical twins. TCRdb passed the 5' RACE reads through MiXCR, listing each CDR3 protein once. The sample has some 570,000 distinct CDR3 sequences; about 22% are singletons. These data also formed part of another study, on yellow fever vaccine responses in identical twins.

The sample comprised CD4+ T cells sorted from blood. The receptor source for this set is a woman younger than 35 in good health. CDR3s include the opening cysteine and the closing phenylalanine or tryptophan. D genes are given only for firm matches. Rows give clone size only sometimes, using once, few, many, or a class for an expanded clone.

J gene,V gene,clone size,D gene,CDR3 length,CDR3 DNA,CDR3 protein
TRBJ2-2,TRBV12-3/TRBV12-4,NA,TRBD2,17,TGTGCCAGCAGTCCCCGGACTAGCGGGCTGGGCGTCGGGGAGCTGTTTTTT,CASSPRTSGLGVGELFF
TRBJ1-3,TRBV11-2,NA,NA,15,TGTGCCAGCAGCTTAGGGGGGCTACGTGGAAACACCATATATTTT,CASSLGGLRGNTIYF
TRBJ2-5,TRBV20-1,NA,NA,13,TGCAGTGCTCGGACAGTCCTCCAAGAGACCAAGTACTTC,CSARTVLQETKYF
TRBJ1-1,TRBV7-9,few,NA,13,TGTGCCAACGAAGCACCTGGGGTGGCTGAAGCTTTCTTT,CANEAPGVAEAFF
TRBJ2-7,TRBV27,NA,TRBD1,14,TGTGCCAGCGCGAGGGACAGGGTCTCCTACGAGCAGTACTTC,CASARDRVSYEQYF
TRBJ2-3,TRBV5-1,few,NA,13,TGCGCCAGCAGCACGGGGCCTACAGATACGCAGTATTTT,CASSTGPTDTQYF
TRBJ2-7,TRBV12-3/TRBV12-4,NA,TRBD2,14,TGTGCCACCAACCTTTCTAGCGGGGCCAGCGAGCAGTACTTC,CATNLSSGASEQYF
TRBJ1-1,TRBV12-3/TRBV12-4,many,NA,15,TGTGCCAGCAAGCCACGGACAGCTATTAACACTGAAGCTTTCTTT,CASKPRTAINTEAFF
TRBJ2-1,TRBV6-1,few,NA,18,TGTGCCAGCAGTCGAACACTCTGGACTTTAGGTCGGAACAATGAGCAGTTCTTC,CASSRTLWTLGRNNEQFF
TRBJ2-7,TRBV12-5,NA,TRBD1,15,TGTGCTAGTGGTTTGGGGACAGGGAAAGTCTACGAGCAGTACTTC,CASGLGTGKVYEQYF
TRBJ2-1,TRBV20-1,NA,NA,12,TGCAGTGCCCGGAGTGGTAGTATCGAGCAGTTCTTC,CSARSGSIEQFF
TRBJ1-6,TRBV7-6,NA,TRBD1,14,TGTGCCAGCAGCTTAGCCAGGGGGGCTTCACCCCTCCACTTT,CASSLARGASPLHF
TRBJ2-1,TRBV25-1,NA,TRBD2,17,TGTGCCAGCAGTGAAAGCGGGAGCGGGAGGGTAAACAATGAGCAGTTCTTC,CASSESGSGRVNNEQFF
TRBJ1-1,TRBV18,NA,NA,15,TGTGCCAGCTCACCGAGAAGGGGAAGGGACACTGAAGCTTTCTTT,CASSPRRGRDTEAFF
TRBJ2-2,TRBV5-5,NA,TRBD1,16,TGTGCCAGCAGGCCGGGACAGGGTACGAACACCGGGGAGCTGTTTTTT,CASRPGQGTNTGELFF
TRBJ2-1,TRBV20-1,NA,TRBD1,15,TGCAGTGCTAGGAAGGGACAGGGGTTCTACAATGAGCAGTTCTTC,CSARKGQGFYNEQFF
TRBJ1-1,TRBV5-5,NA,NA,14,TGTGCCAGCAGCCGGGTACACATGAACACTGAAGCTTTCTTT,CASSRVHMNTEAFF
TRBJ2-7,TRBV4-2,NA,NA,16,TGTGCCAGCAGCCAAGATTCGGGCAGCCCAACCTACGAGCAGTACTTC,CASSQDSGSPTYEQYF
TRBJ2-5,TRBV28,NA,NA,16,TGTGCCAGCAGAGCTCGGCCGGGACGGACCCAAGAGACCCAGTACTTC,CASRARPGRTQETQYF
TRBJ2-7,TRBV9,few,NA,13,TGTGCCAGCAGCGTGGGGAACTTATACGAGCAGTACTTC,CASSVGNLYEQYF
TRBJ2-7,TRBV3-1,few,TRBD2,16,TGTGCCAGCAGCCACCTCTCGACTAGCGGAACCTACGAGCAGTACTTC,CASSHLSTSGTYEQYF
TRBJ2-3,TRBV2,few,NA,16,TGTGCCAGCAGTAAGGTCTCCAGGTATGGCACAGATACGCAGTATTTT,CASSKVSRYGTDTQYF
TRBJ2-1,TRBV10-3,few,TRBD2,17,TGTGCCATCAGTGAGTCCCTAGCGGGGAGCTCCTACAATGAGCAGTTCTTC,CAISESLAGSSYNEQFF
TRBJ2-4,TRBV28,NA,NA,15,TGTGCCAGCAGTGAAGCGGGCGTGACCAAAAACATTCAGTACTTC,CASSEAGVTKNIQYF
TRBJ2-7,TRBV10-3,NA,NA,12,TGTGCCATCTCCTCTGGGGGTTTCGAGCAGTACTTC,CAISSGGFEQYF
TRBJ2-5,TRBV2,few,NA,13,TGTGCCAGCATCCGGACTGGACAAGAGTCCCAGTACTTC,CASIRTGQESQYF
TRBJ2-3,TRBV29-1,NA,NA,10,TGCAGCGTTGCGCACGGCACGCAGTATTTT,CSVAHGTQYF
TRBJ2-1,TRBV12-3/TRBV12-4,NA,TRBD2,14,TGTGCCTCCTTGACTAGCGGGAGGAATAGTGAGCAGTTCTTC,CASLTSGRNSEQFF
TRBJ2-2,TRBV9,few,NA,14,TGTGCCAGCAGCTACACAAGTCCCACCGGGGAGCTGTTTTTT,CASSYTSPTGELFF
TRBJ2-1,TRBV19,NA,TRBD1,14,TGTGCCAGTAGCAGGGACAGGGGGGACGATGAGCAGTTCTTC,CASSRDRGDDEQFF
TRBJ2-5,TRBV4-1,few,NA,16,TGCGCCAGCAGCCAACCAGTATCCAGGGGGGGAGAGACCCAGTACTTC,CASSQPVSRGGETQYF
TRBJ2-5,TRBV11-2,NA,TRBD2,16,TGTGCCAGCAGCAGACTAGCGGGGGGGCTATCTGAAACCCAGTACTTC,CASSRLAGGLSETQYF
TRBJ1-1,TRBV5-1,NA,TRBD1,15,TGCGCCAGCAGTCGTTTTCCAGGGGGGAACACTGAAGCTTTCTTT,CASSRFPGGNTEAFF
TRBJ2-5,TRBV10-1,NA,TRBD2,17,TGCGCCAGCAGTGAGTTGCGGGAGGCAGGAGGAAAAGAGACCCAGTACTTC,CASSELREAGGKETQYF
TRBJ1-5,TRBV5-5,NA,TRBD1,15,TGTGCCAGCAGATACGGGGACAGTTCAAATCAGCCCCAGCATTTT,CASRYGDSSNQPQHF
TRBJ2-5,TRBV12-3/TRBV12-4,NA,NA,14,TGTGCCAGCAGCCGGGGGCAACCCCACCAGACCCAGTACTTC,CASSRGQPHQTQYF
TRBJ2-3,TRBV24-1,few,NA,15,TGTGCCACCAGTGGGGACGCTGATTTCACAGATACGCAGTATTTT,CATSGDADFTDTQYF
TRBJ2-3,TRBV27,NA,NA,13,TGTGCCAGCAGTGAAACCTACACAGATACGCAGTATTTT,CASSETYTDTQYF
TRBJ1-4,TRBV6-2/TRBV6-3,NA,TRBD1,15,TGTGCCAGCAGTTACCGACAGGGTGGTAATGAAAAACTGTTTTTT,CASSYRQGGNEKLFF
TRBJ2-1,TRBV12-3/TRBV12-4,few,TRBD2,15,TGTGCCAGCAGTTTAGCTAGCGGGAGGCAAAATGAGCAGTTCTTC,CASSLASGRQNEQFF
TRBJ2-7,TRBV4-1,once,NA,15,TGCGCCAGCAGCCAAGATTTGGTCAGGACGGGCGAGCAGTACTTC,CASSQDLVRTGEQYF
TRBJ2-5,TRBV12-5,NA,TRBD2,19,TGTGCTAGTGGCCCGGGGGAAAAGACTAGCGGGGCTCTCGGGGAGACCCAGTACTTC,CASGPGEKTSGALGETQYF
TRBJ2-5,TRBV12-3/TRBV12-4,NA,TRBD1,15,TGTGCCAGCAGTTACGACAGGGGTTTCCAAGAGACCCAGTACTTC,CASSYDRGFQETQYF
TRBJ2-7,TRBV20-1,few,TRBD2,15,TGCAGTGCTAGACACCTAGCGGGCGATACCTACGAGCAGTACTTC,CSARHLAGDTYEQYF
TRBJ2-3,TRBV5-1,NA,TRBD2,17,TGCGCCAGCAGCTTGTCGCAAATAGCGGGAATCTCGGATACGCAGTATTTT,CASSLSQIAGISDTQYF
TRBJ1-1,TRBV12-3/TRBV12-4,NA,NA,14,TGTGCCAGCAGTTTAAATACAGCCAACACTGAAGCTTTCTTT,CASSLNTANTEAFF
TRBJ1-1,TRBV18,few,NA,13,TGTGCCAGCTCACCGGCCGTCCACGCTGAAGCTTTCTTT,CASSPAVHAEAFF
TRBJ2-1,TRBV20-1,NA,TRBD2,13,TGCAGTGCTCAGCGGGAGTGGTACAATGAGCAGTTCTTC,CSAQREWYNEQFF
TRBJ2-1,TRBV12-3/TRBV12-4,NA,NA,15,TGTGCCAGCAGTTTGCCCGCGAGCTCCTACAATGAGCAGTTCTTC,CASSLPASSYNEQFF
TRBJ2-3,TRBV9,few,NA,16,TGTGCCAGCAGCGTAGCGAACGGGGGAGGCGCAGATACGCAGTATTTT,CASSVANGGGADTQYF
TRBJ1-5,TRBV12-3/TRBV12-4,few,NA,14,TGTGCCAGCAGTTTCCAGGCGGCAATGGCGCCCCAGCATTTT,CASSFQAAMAPQHF
TRBJ2-3,TRBV6-5,NA,NA,14,TGTGCCCCAGCAGTTGGGGCCCCCACAGATACGCAGTATTTT,CAPAVGAPTDTQYF
TRBJ2-1,TRBV15,NA,TRBD2,14,TGTGCCACCCGCAAAGCGGGAGCTGGCAATGAGCAGTTCTTC,CATRKAGAGNEQFF
TRBJ2-5,TRBV5-4,NA,NA,17,TGTGCCAGCAGCTTGGCCGGAGCATGGGGGGGCGGAGAGACCCAGTACTTC,CASSLAGAWGGGETQYF
TRBJ2-2,TRBV15,NA,NA,13,TGTGCCACCAGCAGAGTGGGAACCGGGGAGCTGTTTTTT,CATSRVGTGELFF
TRBJ1-3,TRBV12-3/TRBV12-4,many,NA,12,TGTGCCAGTAATCTCAGGGGAAACACCATATATTTT,CASNLRGNTIYF
TRBJ2-2,TRBV24-1,NA,TRBD1,16,TGTGCCACCAGTGACACGGACAGGGGAGGCACCGGGGAGCTGTTTTTT,CATSDTDRGGTGELFF
TRBJ2-5,TRBV4-2,few,TRBD2,16,TGTGCCAGCAGCCATGAAAGCGGGGGGGTCCGGGAGACCCAGTACTTC,CASSHESGGVRETQYF
TRBJ2-5,TRBV24-1,NA,TRBD1,14,TGTGCCACCAGTGATTACAGGGGCCAAGAGACCCAGTACTTC,CATSDYRGQETQYF
TRBJ2-2,TRBV14,NA,NA,16,TGTGCCAGCAGCCAAGCAGGGTCGCTGAGCACCGGGGAGCTGTTTTTT,CASSQAGSLSTGELFF